The present T cell receptor beta chain was sequenced within a study of T-cell reconstitution after alpha-beta-depleted transplantation in children. This clonotype was seen a few times. Its antigen is unknown. The study's findings and limits: Reportedly, only several hundred clones from non-depleted graft cells drove alpha-beta T-cell counts at about two months. Elevated TCRbeta diversity at day 60 was traced, in some patients, to surviving recipient T cells and thymic progenitors. One year after transplant, T-cell counts and diversity came mostly from newly produced T cells.

CDR3 length: 18 residues. Germline values: CDR1 KGHSH, CDR2 LQKENI. The ends lost 3 bases at V and 6 bases at J; junction bases unmatched: 16. TCRbeta library construction was performed incorporating unique molecular identifiers. Via MiXCR, TCRdb re-called the PCR reads, giving one row per CDR3 protein. The sample lists a few hundred thousand distinct CDR3 sequences; roughly 13% were seen once. The J gene is TRBJ2-3, the V gene TRBV18; TRBD2 agrees at 9 bases. The sequences come from PBMCs, mostly from graft donor cells, collected 360 days after TCRalphabeta/CD19-depleted stem cell transplant. The receptor was isolated from a male patient younger than 18 who had a stem cell transplant for acute myeloid leukemia, so the T cells may come from the graft donor. Written as DNA, the CDR3 is TGTGCCAGCTCACCCATAGCGGGAGAAGCCGAGGGACCCGATACGCAGTATTTT. Its protein product is CASSPIAGEAEGPDTQYF.